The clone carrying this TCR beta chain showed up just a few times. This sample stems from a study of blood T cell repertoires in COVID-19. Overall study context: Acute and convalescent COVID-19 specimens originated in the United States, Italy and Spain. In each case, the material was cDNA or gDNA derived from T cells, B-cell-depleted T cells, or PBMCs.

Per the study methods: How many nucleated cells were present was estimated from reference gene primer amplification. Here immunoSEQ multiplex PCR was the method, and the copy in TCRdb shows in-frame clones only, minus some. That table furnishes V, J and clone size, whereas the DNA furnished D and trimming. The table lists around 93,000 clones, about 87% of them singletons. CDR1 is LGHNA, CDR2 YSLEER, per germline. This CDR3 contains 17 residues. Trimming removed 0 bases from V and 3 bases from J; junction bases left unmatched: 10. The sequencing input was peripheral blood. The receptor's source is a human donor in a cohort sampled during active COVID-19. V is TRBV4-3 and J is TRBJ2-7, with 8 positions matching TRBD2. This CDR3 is CASSQEWVTSGYYEQYF. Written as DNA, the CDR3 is TGCGCCAGCAGCCAAGAATGGGTTACTAGCGGCTACTACGAGCAGTACTTC.